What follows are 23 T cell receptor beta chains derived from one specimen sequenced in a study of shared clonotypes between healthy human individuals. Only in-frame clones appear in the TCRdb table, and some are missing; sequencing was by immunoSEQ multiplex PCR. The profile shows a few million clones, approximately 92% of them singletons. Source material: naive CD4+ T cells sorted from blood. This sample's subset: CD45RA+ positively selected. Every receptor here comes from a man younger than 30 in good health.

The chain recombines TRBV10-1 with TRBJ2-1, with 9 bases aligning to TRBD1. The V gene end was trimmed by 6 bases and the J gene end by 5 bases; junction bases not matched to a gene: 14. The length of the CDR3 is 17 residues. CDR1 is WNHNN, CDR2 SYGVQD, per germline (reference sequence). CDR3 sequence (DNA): TGCGCCAGCAGCCAATGGGGTCTGGACAGGGGAAACAATGAGCAGTTCTTC. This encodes CASSQWGLDRGNNEQFF.

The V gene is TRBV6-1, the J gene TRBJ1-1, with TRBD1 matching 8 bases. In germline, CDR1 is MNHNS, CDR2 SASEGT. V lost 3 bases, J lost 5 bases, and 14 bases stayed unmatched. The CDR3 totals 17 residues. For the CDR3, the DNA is TGTGCCAGCAGTGACGACAGGGGCCCCCAAAGAGGGACTGAAGCTTTCTTT. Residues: CASSDDRGPQRGTEAFF.

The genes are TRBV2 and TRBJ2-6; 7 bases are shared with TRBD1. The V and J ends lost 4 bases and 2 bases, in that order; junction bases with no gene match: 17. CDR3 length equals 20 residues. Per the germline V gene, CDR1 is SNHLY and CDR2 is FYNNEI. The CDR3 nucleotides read TGTGCCAGCAGTGTGGTGAGGGGCCGGGACAGCTTGCCTGGGGCCAACGTCCTGACTTTC. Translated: CASSVVRGRDSLPGANVLTF.

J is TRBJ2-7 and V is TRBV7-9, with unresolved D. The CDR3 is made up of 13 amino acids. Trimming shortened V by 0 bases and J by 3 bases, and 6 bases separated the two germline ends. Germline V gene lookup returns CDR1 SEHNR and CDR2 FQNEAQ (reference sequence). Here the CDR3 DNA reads TGTGCCAGCAGCTTAGCGAATAACTACGAGCAGTACTTC. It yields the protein CASSLANNYEQYF. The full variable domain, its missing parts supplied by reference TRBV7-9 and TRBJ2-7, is DTGVSQNPRHKITKRGQNVTFRCDPISEHNRLYWYRQTLGQGPEFLTYFQNEAQLEKSRLLSDRFSAERPKGSFSTLEIQRTEQGDSAMYLCASSLANNYEQYFGPGTRLTVT.

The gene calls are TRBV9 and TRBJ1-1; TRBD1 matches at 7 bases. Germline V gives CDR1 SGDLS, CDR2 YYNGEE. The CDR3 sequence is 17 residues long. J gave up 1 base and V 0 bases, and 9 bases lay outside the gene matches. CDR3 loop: CASSVGQGGTSNTEAFF. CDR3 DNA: TGTGCCAGCAGCGTAGGGCAGGGGGGAACGTCGAACACTGAAGCTTTCTTT.

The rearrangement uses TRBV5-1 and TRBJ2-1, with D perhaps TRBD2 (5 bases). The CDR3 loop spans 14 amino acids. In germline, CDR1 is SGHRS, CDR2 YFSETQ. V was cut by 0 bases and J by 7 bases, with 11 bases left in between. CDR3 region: CASSLDRGMNEQFF. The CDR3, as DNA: TGCGCCAGCAGCTTGGATCGGGGAATGAATGAGCAGTTCTTC. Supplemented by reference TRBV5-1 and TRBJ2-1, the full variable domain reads KAGVTQTPRYLIKTRGQQVTLSCSPISGHRSVSWYQQTPGQGLQFLFEYFSETQRNKGNFPGRFSGRQFSNSRSEMNVSTLELGDSALYLCASSLDRGMNEQFFGPGTRLTVL.

The CDR3 bases are TGTGCCAGCAGTACACCCCCCGGGACAGTCCAGCATTTT. Translated: CASSTPPGTVQHF. The V and J genes are TRBV6-5 and TRBJ1-5; 7 nucleotides agree with TRBD1. V gave up 5 bases and J gave up 12 bases; unmatched junction bases: 10. The CDR3 contains 13 residues. Germline values: CDR1 MNHEY, CDR2 SVGAGI.

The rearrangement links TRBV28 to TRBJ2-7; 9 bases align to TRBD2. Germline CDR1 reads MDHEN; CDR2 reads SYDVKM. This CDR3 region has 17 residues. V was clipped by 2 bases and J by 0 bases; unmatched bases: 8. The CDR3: CASSLGTSFPSSYEQYF. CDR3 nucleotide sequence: TGTGCCAGCAGTTTAGGGACTAGCTTTCCGAGCTCCTACGAGCAGTACTTC. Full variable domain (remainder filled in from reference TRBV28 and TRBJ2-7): DVKVTQSSRYLVKRTGEKVFLECVQDMDHENMFWYRQDPGLGLRLIYFSYDVKMKEKGDIPEGYSVSREKKERFSLILESASTNQTSMYLCASSLGTSFPSSYEQYFGPGTRLTVT.

CDR3 DNA sequence: TGTGCCTGGAGTGTCGGGGGGATTCAGCCCCAGCATTTT. Its translation: CAWSVGGIQPQHF. The genes are TRBV30 and TRBJ1-5, with D perhaps matching TRBD1 (5 bases). V was trimmed by 0 bases and J by 6 bases, leaving 9 bases between them. Germline loops: CDR1 GTSNPN, CDR2 SVGIG (reference sequence). The CDR3 is 13 residues long.

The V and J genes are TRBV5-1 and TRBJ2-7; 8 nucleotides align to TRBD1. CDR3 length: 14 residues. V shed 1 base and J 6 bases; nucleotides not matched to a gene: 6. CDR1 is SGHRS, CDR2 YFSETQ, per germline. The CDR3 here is CASSLRQGAVEQYF. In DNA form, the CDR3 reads TGCGCCAGCAGCTTGCGGCAGGGGGCTGTCGAGCAGTACTTC.

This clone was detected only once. The CDR3 sequence is CAWNGGGPYNSPLHF. CDR3 coding DNA: TGTGCCTGGAATGGAGGGGGCCCTTATAATTCACCCCTCCACTTT. The chain recombines TRBV30 with TRBJ1-6, with 7 bases identical to TRBD1. The CDR3 length is 15 residues. Germline V gene sequence: CDR1 GTSNPN, CDR2 SVGIG (reference sequence). Trimming removed 4 bases from V and 4 bases from J; junction bases left unmatched: 7.

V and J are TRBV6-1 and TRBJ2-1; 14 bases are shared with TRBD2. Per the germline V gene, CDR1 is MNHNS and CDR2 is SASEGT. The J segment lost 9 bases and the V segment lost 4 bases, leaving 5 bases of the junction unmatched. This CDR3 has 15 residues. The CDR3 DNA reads TGTGCCAGCAGTGGGGGACTAGCGGGAGTTAGTGAGCAGTTCTTC. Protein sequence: CASSGGLAGVSEQFF.

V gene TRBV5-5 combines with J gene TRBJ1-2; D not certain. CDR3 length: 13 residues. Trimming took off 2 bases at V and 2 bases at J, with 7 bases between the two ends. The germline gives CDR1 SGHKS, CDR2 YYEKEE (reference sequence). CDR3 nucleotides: TGTGCCAGCAGCTTACCGGGGAACTATGGCTACACCTTC. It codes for CASSLPGNYGYTF. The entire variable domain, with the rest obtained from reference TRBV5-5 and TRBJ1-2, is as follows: DAGVTQSPTHLIKTRGQQVTLRCSPISGHKSVSWYQQVLGQGPQFIFQYYEKEERGRGNFPDRFSARQFPNYSSELNVNALLLGDSALYLCASSLPGNYGYTFGSGTRLTVV.

The CDR3 DNA reads TGCGCCAGCAGCCAAGTTAGAGCTGGAAACACCATATATTTT. Translating it yields CASSQVRAGNTIYF. The rearrangement joins TRBV4-1 to TRBJ1-3; D gene ambiguous. The germline V gene has CDR1 MGHRA and CDR2 YSYEKL. Between the trimmed V and J ends, which lost 1 base and 2 bases, there was a span of 6 bases. This CDR3 comprises 14 residues.

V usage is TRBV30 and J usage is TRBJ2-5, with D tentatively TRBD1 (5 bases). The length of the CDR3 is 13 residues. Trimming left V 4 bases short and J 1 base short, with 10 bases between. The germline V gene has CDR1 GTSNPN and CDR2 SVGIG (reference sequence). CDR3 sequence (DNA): TGTGCCTGGAATGACAGAGGCCAAGAGACCCAGTACTTC. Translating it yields CAWNDRGQETQYF.

The CDR3 loop reads CASSSPSLRDSGTQYF. CDR3 coding DNA: TGTGCCAGCAGTTCCCCTAGTCTAAGGGATTCTGGGACCCAGTACTTC. V gene TRBV6-5 combines with J gene TRBJ2-5, with no clear D. Germline CDR1 is MNHEY and CDR2 is SVGAGI. The germline V and J ends were trimmed by 4 bases and 7 bases, with 22 bases remaining between them. The CDR3 runs to 16 residues.

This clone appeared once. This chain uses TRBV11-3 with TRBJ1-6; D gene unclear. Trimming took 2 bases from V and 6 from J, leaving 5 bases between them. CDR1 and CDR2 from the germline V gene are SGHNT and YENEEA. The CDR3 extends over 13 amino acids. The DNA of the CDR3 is TGTGCCAGCAGCTTATTACCTAATTCACCCCTCCACTTT. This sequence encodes CASSLLPNSPLHF. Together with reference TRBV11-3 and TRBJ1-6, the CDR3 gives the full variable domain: EAGVVQSPRYKIIEKKQPVAFWCNPISGHNTLYWYLQNLGQGPELLIRYENEEAVDDSQLPKDRFSAERLKGVDSTLKIQPAELGDSAVYLCASSLLPNSPLHFGNGTRLTVT.

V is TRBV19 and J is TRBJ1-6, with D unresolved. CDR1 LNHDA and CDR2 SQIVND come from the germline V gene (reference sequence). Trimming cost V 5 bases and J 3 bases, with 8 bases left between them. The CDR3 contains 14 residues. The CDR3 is CASSERDYNSPLHF. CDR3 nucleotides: TGTGCCAGTAGTGAGCGGGACTATAATTCACCCCTCCACTTT.

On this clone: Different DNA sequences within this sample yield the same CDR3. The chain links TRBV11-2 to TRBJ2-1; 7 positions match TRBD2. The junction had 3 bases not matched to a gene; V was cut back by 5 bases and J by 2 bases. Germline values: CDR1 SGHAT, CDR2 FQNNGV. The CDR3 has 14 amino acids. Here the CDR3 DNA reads TGTGCCAGCAGCCCCGGGACTACCTACAATGAGCAGTTCTTC. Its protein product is CASSPGTTYNEQFF.

CDR3 sequence (DNA): TGTGCCAGCAGCCCAGGGATCCTCTATAATTCACCCCTCCACTTT. Protein product: CASSPGILYNSPLHF. The rearrangement uses TRBV11-2 and TRBJ1-6; a possible D gene is TRBD1 (5 bases). Looked up from germline, CDR1 is SGHAT and CDR2 is FQNNGV. Trimming took off 5 bases at V and 3 bases at J, with 11 bases between the two ends. The CDR3 runs to 15 residues. Filled out from reference TRBV11-2 and TRBJ1-6, the complete variable domain reads EAGVAQSPRYKIIEKRQSVAFWCNPISGHATLYWYQQILGQGPKLLIQFQNNGVVDDSQLPKDRFSAERLKGVDSTLKIQPAKLEDSAVYLCASSPGILYNSPLHFGNGTRLTVT.

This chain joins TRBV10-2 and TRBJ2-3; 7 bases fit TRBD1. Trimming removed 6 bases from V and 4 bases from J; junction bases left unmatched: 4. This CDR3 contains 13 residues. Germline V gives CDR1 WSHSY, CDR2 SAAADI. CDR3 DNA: TGCGCCAGCAGAGTAAGGGGGCCAGATACGCAGTATTTT. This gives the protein CASRVRGPDTQYF.

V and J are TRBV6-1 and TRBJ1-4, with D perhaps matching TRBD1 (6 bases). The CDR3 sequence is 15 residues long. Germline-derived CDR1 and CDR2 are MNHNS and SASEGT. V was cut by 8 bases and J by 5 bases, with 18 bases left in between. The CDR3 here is CASSLEGTPNEKLFF. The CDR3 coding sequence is TGTGCCAGCTCTCTCGAGGGGACACCGAATGAAAAACTGTTTTTT.

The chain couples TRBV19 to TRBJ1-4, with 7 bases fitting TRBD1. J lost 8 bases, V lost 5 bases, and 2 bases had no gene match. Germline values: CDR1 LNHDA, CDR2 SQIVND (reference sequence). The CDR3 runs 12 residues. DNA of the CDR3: TGTGCCAGTAGTGTGACAGGGGAAAAACTGTTTTTT. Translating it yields CASSVTGEKLFF. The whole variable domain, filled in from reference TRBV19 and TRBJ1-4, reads DGGITQSPKYLFRKEGQNVTLSCEQNLNHDAMYWYRQDPGQGLRLIYYSQIVNDFQKGDIAEGYSVSREKKESFPLTVTSAQKNPTAFYLCASSVTGEKLFFGSGTQLSVL.